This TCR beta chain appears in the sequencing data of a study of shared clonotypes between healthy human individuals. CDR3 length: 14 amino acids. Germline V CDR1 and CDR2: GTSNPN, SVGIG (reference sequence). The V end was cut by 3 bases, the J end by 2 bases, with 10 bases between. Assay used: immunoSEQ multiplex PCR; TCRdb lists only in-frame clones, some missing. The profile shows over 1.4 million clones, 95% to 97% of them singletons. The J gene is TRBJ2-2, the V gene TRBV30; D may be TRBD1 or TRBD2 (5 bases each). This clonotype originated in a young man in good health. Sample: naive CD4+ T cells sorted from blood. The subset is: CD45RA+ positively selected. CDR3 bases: TGTGCCTGGAGCCCGGGACCCAACACCGGGGAGCTGTTTTTT. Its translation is CAWSPGPNTGELFF.